This T cell receptor beta chain was captured in a study of cytomegalovirus exposure and HLA in healthy donors. Study conclusions and caveats: In a later analysis, V- and J-gene trimming of beta chains associated with a DCLRE1C missense variant, replicated independently. Exclusion as indistinguishable affected some V segments, including TRBV6-2 and TRBV6-3.

The PCR ran on 60 Vbeta and 13 Jbeta primers. Assay used: immunoSEQ multiplex PCR; TCRdb lists only in-frame clones, some missing. This repertoire shows 170,000 or so clones, about four fifths found once; its top ten account for over 1.5%. This clone occurred once. Its matching antigen is unknown. J gave up 2 bases and V 4 bases, and 7 bases lay outside the gene matches. The germline V gene encodes CDR1 MGHRA and CDR2 YSYEKL. This CDR3 is 15 amino acids long. The receptor comes from a man aged 45 to 65 in good health and CMV-seronegative. The chain is built from TRBV4-1 and TRBJ1-1; 7 nucleotides match TRBD1. The sequencing sample was made of PBMCs. CDR3 sequence: CASSLTGTANTEAFF. The CDR3 DNA reads as TGCGCCAGCAGCCTTACCGGGACAGCTAACACTGAAGCTTTCTTT.